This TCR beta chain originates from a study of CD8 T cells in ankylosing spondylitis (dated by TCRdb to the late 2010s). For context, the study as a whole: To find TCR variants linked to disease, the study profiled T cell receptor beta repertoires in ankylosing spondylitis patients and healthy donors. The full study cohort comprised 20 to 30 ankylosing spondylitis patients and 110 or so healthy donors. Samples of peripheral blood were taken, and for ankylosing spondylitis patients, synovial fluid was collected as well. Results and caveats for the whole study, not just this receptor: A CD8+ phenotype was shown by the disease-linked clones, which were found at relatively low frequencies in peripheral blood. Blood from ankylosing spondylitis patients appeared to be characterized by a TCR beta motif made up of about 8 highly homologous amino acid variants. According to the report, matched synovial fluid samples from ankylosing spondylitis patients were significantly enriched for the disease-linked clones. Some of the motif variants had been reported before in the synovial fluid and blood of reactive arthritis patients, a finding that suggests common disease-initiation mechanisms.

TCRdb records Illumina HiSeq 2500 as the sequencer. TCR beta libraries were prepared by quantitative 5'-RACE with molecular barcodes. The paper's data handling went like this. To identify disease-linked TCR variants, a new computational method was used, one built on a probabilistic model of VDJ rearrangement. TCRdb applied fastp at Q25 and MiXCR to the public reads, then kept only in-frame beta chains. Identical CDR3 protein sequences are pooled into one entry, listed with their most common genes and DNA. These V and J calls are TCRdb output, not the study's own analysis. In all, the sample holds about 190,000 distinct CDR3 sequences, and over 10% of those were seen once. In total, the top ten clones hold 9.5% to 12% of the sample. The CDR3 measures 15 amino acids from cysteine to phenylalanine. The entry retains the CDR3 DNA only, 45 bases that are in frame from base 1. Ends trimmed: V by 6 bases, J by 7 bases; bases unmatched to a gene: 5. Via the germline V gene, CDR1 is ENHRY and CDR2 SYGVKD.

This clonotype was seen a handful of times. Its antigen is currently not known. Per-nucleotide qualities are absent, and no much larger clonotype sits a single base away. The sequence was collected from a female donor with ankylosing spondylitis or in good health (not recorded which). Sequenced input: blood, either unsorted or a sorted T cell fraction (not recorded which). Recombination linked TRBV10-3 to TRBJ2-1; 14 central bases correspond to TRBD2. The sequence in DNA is TGTGCCATCAGACCCAGGACTAGCGGGGGGAATGAGCAGTTCTTC. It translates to CAIRPRTSGGNEQFF.